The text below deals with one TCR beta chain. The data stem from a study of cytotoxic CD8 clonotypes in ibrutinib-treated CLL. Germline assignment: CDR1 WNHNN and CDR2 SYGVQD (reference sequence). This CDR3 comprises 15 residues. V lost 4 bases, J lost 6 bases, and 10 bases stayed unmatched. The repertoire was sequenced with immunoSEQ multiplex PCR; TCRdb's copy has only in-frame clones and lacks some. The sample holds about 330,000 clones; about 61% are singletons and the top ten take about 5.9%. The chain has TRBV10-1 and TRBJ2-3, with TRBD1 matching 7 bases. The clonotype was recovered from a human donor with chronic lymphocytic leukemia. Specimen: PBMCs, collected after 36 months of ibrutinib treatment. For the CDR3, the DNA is TGCGCCAGCAGTGCTTACAGGGGTGGGCTGGATACGCAGTATTTT. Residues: CASSAYRGGLDTQYF.